These 9 T cell receptor beta chains originate from one sample sequenced in a study of T cell responses to AZD1222 COVID-19 vaccine. The repertoire was sequenced with immunoSEQ multiplex PCR; TCRdb's copy has only in-frame clones and lacks some. The sample lists about 120,000 clones; less than 90% were seen once. The sequencing used peripheral blood, collected on day 0 of AZD1222 vaccination. The receptors shown here come from an adult in good health.

The chain recombines TRBV12-3 or TRBV12-4 with TRBJ1-5; D remains ambiguous. V lost 6 bases and J 6 bases, leaving 12 bases between the germline ends. There are 13 residues in the CDR3. The CDR3 reads CASRPTDGQPQHF. The DNA for the CDR3 is TGTGCCAGCAGACCTACAGACGGTCAGCCCCAGCATTTT.

The chain employs TRBV5-1 and TRBJ2-2; 13 nucleotides align to TRBD2. CDR1 is SGHRS, CDR2 YFSETQ, per germline. The CDR3 runs to 19 residues. V gave up 1 base and J gave up 1 base; unmatched junction bases: 7. The chain's CDR3 is CASSLPTSGRSENTGELFF. CDR3 coding DNA: TGCGCCAGCAGCTTGCCGACTAGCGGGAGGTCGGAGAACACCGGGGAGCTGTTTTTT.

The chain couples TRBV6-5 to TRBJ1-5; D ambiguous. V gave up 7 bases and J gave up 3 bases, with 13 bases separating them. Germline V gene sequence: CDR1 MNHEY, CDR2 SVGAGI. This CDR3 spans 14 amino acids. In DNA, the CDR3 is TGTGCCAGCATAGGGCGCAGGCCCAATCAGCCCCAGCATTTT. It specifies CASIGRRPNQPQHF.

V is TRBV10-1 and J is TRBJ2-3, with TRBD1 as a possible D gene (5 bases). The CDR3 runs to 14 residues. Germline lookup yields CDR1 WNHNN and CDR2 SYGVQD (reference sequence). Trimming cost V 2 bases and J 4 bases, with 10 bases left between them. CDR3 sequence (DNA): TGCGCCAGCAGTGAGGTGCAGGGCTCAGATACGCAGTATTTT. It specifies CASSEVQGSDTQYF.

V usage is TRBV5-4 and J usage is TRBJ2-7; D is perhaps TRBD1 (6 bases). The CDR3 has 15 amino acids. Looked up from germline, CDR1 is SGHNT and CDR2 is YYREEE (reference sequence). The ends were cut back, 4 bases at V and 6 bases at J, with 20 bases in the middle. The CDR3 loop is CASSVPAGEGLEQYF. In DNA, the CDR3 is TGTGCCAGCAGCGTGCCGGCAGGGGAAGGGCTCGAGCAGTACTTC.

This rearrangement joins TRBV11-2 to TRBJ1-1; 7 bases are shared with TRBD1. The V gene's germline CDR1 is SGHAT and CDR2 FQNNGV. The CDR3 is made up of 16 amino acids. Germline trimming cut 1 base from V and 3 bases from J; bases unmatched to any gene: 8. CDR3 protein: CASSLGAGGTYTEAFF. CDR3 sequence (DNA): TGTGCCAGCAGCTTAGGGGCAGGGGGGACTTACACTGAAGCTTTCTTT.

V usage is TRBV7-6 and J usage is TRBJ2-7; 11 positions match TRBD2. Germline V gene lookup returns CDR1 SGHVS and CDR2 FNYEAQ. The length of the CDR3 is 16 residues. V was clipped by 4 bases and J by 0 bases; unmatched bases: 5. Written as DNA, the CDR3 is TGTGCCAGCAGCTCTGGACTAGCGGGTAACTCCTACGAGCAGTACTTC. Translated, it gives CASSSGLAGNSYEQYF. The full variable domain, completed using reference TRBV7-6 and TRBJ2-7, is GAGVSQSPRYKVTKRGQDVALRCDPISGHVSLYWYRQALGQGPEFLTYFNYEAQQDKSGLPNDRFSAERPEGSISTLTIQRTEQRDSAMYRCASSSGLAGNSYEQYFGPGTRLTVT.

This chain joins TRBV10-2 and TRBJ2-3, with TRBD2 identical over 8 bases. Trimming took 6 bases from V and 2 from J; bases not matched to a gene: 13. The CDR3 spans 17 residues. Germline CDR1 reads WSHSY; CDR2 reads SAAADI. CDR3 protein: CASRPEWSGGNTDTQYF. In DNA form, the CDR3 reads TGCGCCAGCAGGCCCGAGTGGAGCGGGGGAAACACAGATACGCAGTATTTT.

The chain links TRBV28 to TRBJ2-1; possibly TRBD1 for D (6 bases). The CDR3 is made up of 17 amino acids. The germline gives CDR1 MDHEN, CDR2 SYDVKM. V was clipped by 4 bases and J by 3 bases, with 19 bases between them. CDR3 amino acids: CASSSPRGTYSYNEQFF. For the CDR3, the DNA is TGTGCCAGCAGTTCCCCTAGGGGGACCTACAGCTACAATGAGCAGTTCTTC.